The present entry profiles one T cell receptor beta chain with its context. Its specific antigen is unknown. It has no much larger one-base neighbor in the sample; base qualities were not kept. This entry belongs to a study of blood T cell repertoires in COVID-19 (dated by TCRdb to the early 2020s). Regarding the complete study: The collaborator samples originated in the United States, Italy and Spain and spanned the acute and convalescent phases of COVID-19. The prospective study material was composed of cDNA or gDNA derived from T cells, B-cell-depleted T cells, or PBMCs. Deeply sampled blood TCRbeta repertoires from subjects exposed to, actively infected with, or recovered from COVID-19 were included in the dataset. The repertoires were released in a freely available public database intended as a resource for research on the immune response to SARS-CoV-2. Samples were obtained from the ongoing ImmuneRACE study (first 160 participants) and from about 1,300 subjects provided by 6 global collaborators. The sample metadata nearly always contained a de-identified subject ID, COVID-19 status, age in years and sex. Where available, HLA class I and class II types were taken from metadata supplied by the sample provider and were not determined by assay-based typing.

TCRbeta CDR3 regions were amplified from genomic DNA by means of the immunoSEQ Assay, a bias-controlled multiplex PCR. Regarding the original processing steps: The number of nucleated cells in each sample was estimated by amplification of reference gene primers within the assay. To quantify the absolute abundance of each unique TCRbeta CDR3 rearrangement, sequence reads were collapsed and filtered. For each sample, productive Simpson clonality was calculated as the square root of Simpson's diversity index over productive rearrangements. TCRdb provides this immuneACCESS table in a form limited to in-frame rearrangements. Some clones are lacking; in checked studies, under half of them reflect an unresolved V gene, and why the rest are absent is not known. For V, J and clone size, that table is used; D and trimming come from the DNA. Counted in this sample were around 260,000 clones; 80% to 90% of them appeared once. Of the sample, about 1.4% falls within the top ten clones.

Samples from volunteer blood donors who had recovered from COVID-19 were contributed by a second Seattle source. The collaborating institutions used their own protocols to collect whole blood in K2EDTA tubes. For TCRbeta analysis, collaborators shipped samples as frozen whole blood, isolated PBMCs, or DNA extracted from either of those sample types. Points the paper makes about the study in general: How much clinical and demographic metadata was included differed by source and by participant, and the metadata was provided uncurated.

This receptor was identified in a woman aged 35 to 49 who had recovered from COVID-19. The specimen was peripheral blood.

The sequenced DNA is TGTGCCAGTAGTAGGGTAGCGGCTTCCTACAATGAGCAGTTCTTC. This sequence encodes CASSRVAASYNEQFF. The V gene is TRBV19 and the J gene is TRBJ2-1, with TRBD2 perhaps the D gene, on 6 matching bases. The CDR3 starts with the cysteine, ends with the phenylalanine, and has 15 residues. The entry retains the CDR3 DNA only, 45 bases that are in frame from base 1. According to the germline V gene (reference sequence), CDR1 reads LNHDA and CDR2 reads SQIVND. The trim is 4 bases for V and 1 base for J, with a gap of 11 bases between the germline ends.